This TCR beta chain derives from a study of T cells in Graves' hyperthyroidism and ophthalmopathy. Amplification of TCR beta CDR3 regions was performed using RNA transcripts as template. HTBI primers were the set used in a first-round RT-PCR of the TCR CDR3. TCRdb re-derived calls from the multiplex PCR reads in MiXCR, one entry per CDR3 protein. Of 50,000 to 60,000 distinct CDR3 sequences detected, less than 60% appear once; the ten largest clones hold roughly 9.7%. The V segment lost 10 bases and the J segment 0 bases; nucleotides outside the gene matches: 13. This CDR3 region has 16 residues. Germline values: CDR1 LGHNT, CDR2 FRNRAP.

The source material was blood. The gene calls are TRBV12-5 and TRBJ2-7; 9 nucleotides line up with TRBD2. This receptor was obtained from a woman aged 45-60 years with Graves' ophthalmopathy. As DNA, the CDR3 is TGTGCTAAACCTGAAGGGGCGGGGGGGGGCTCCTACGAGCAGTACTTC. Its protein product is CAKPEGAGGGSYEQYF.